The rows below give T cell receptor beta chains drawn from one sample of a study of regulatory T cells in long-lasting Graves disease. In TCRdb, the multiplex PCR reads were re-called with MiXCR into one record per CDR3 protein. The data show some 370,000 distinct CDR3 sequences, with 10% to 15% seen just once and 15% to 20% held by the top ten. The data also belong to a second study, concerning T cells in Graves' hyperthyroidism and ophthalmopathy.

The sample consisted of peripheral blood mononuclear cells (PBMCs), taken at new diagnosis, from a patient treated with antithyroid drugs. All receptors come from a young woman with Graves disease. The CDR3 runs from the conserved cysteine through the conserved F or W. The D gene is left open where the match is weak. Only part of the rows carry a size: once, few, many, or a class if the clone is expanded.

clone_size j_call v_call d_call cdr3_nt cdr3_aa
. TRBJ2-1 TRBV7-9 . TGTGCCAGCAGCCCAAAGGGGGGCGCTTCCTACAATGAGCAGTTCTTC CASSPKGGASYNEQFF
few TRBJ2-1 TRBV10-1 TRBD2 TGCGCCAGCAGTTTGACTAGCGTCGGCAATGCGCAGTTCTTC CASSLTSVGNAQFF
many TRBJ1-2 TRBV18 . TGTGCCAGCTCACCCTCCTTCGGGGGGGTCGGCTATGGCTACACCTTC CASSPSFGGVGYGYTF
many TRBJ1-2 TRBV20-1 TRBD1 TGCAGTGCTACTACACAGGGGATCTATGGCTACACCTTC CSATTQGIYGYTF
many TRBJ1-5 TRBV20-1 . TGCAGTGCTTCAGGCGCTGGGCCTGCTCCCTTGACCTATAGCAATCAGCCCCAGCATTTT CSASGAGPAPLTYSNQPQHF
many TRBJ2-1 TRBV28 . TGTGCCAGCAGCCGGGGACCCCGATCCTCCAATGAGCAGTTCTTC CASSRGPRSSNEQFF
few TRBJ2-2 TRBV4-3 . TGCGCCAGCAGTAACGCCTGGGGGGCCCCTACCGGGGAGCTGTTTTTT CASSNAWGAPTGELFF
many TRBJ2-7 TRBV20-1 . TGCAGTGCTACCCCCGGGGGCGAGCAGTACGAGCAGTACTTC CSATPGGEQYEQYF
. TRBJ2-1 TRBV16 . TGTGCCAGCAGCATGTTCAGTAGCTCCTACAATGAGCAGTTCTTC CASSMFSSSYNEQFF
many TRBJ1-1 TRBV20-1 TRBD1 TGCAGTGCTAGAGATCACAGGGGGAGAGGAACTGAAGCTTTCTTT CSARDHRGRGTEAFF
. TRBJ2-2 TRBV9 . TGTGCCAGCAGCGTAGCCAGAAACGCGAACACCGGGGAGCTGTTTTTT CASSVARNANTGELFF
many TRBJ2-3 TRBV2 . TGTGCCAGCAGTGAAGGGAACGTGCGTGCGGCGCAGTATTTT CASSEGNVRAAQYF
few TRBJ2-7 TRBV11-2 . TGTGCCAGCAGCTTAGGCCGTTCGCCCTACGAGCAGTACTTC CASSLGRSPYEQYF
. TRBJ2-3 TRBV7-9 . TGTGCCAGCAGCGTTGCTTATACCCATACGCAGTATTTT CASSVAYTHTQYF
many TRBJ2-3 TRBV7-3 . TGTGCCAGCAGCTTAAGCGGGCCGGGGGCGCAGTATTTT CASSLSGPGAQYF
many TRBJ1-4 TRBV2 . TGTGCCAGCAGCGCTAGAAGGGATGAAAAACTGTTTTTT CASSARRDEKLFF
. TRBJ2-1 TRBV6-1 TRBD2 TGTGCCAGCAGCCCGGGGACTAGCGGGAGGGCCGTCTACTACAATGAGCAGTTCTTC CASSPGTSGRAVYYNEQFF
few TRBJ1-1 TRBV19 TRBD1 TGTGCCAGTAGCCGGGACAGCTTAAGTGCTTGGAACACTGAAGCTTTCTTT CASSRDSLSAWNTEAFF
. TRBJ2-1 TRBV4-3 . TGCGCCAGCAGCCAAGATCCCCACCGGGGGAACAATGAGCAGTTCTTC CASSQDPHRGNNEQFF
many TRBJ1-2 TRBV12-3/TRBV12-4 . TGTGCCAGCAGCCCCGCGGGGCTAAACTATGGCTACACCTTC CASSPAGLNYGYTF
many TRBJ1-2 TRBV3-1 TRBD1 TGTGCCAGCAGCCAAGACCGGGACAGGGGGCGCGATGGCTACACCTTC CASSQDRDRGRDGYTF
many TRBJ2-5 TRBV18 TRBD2 TGTGCCAGCTCACCTCCGGGACTAGCGCACGCGGAGACCCAGTACTTC CASSPPGLAHAETQYF
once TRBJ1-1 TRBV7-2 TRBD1 TGTGCCAGCACCCCCGGGACAGGGGGCTGGGACACTGAAGCTTTCTTT CASTPGTGGWDTEAFF
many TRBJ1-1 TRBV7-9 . TGTGCCAGCAGCCCCGGGGGGAAGAACACTGAAGCTTTCTTT CASSPGGKNTEAFF
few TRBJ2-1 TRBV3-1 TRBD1 TGTGCCAGCAGCCCCGGGACAGGGAAGAATGAGCAGTTCTTC CASSPGTGKNEQFF
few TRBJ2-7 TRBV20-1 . TGCAGTGCTAGAGATAAGGCAGTCGAGCAGTACTTC CSARDKAVEQYF
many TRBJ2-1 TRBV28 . TGTGCCAGCAGTCGGGGCTACAATGAGCAGTTCTTC CASSRGYNEQFF
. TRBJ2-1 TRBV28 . TGTGCCAGCAGTTACAGGGACCTAAACAATGAGCAGTTCTTC CASSYRDLNNEQFF
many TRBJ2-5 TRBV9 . TGTGCCAGCAGCGTAGGAGGAACCCGGGAGACCCAGTACTTC CASSVGGTRETQYF
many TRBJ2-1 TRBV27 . TGTGCCAGCCACTCGGCCGGGGCAGCTTACAATGAGCAGTTCTTC CASHSAGAAYNEQFF
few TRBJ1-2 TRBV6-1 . TGTGCCAGCAGTGAAGACCGGGGCTATGGCTACACCTTC CASSEDRGYGYTF
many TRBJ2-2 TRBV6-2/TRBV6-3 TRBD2 TGTGCCAGCAGTTACTCGAGCGGGACCCTAGCGGCCGGGGAGCTGTTTTTT CASSYSSGTLAAGELFF
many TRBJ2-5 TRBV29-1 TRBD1 TGCAGCGTTGACAGGGGGCTGGAGACCCAGTACTTC CSVDRGLETQYF
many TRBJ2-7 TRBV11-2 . TGTGCCAGCAGCTTGAGTCGGAGGGGCTCTGCCTACGAGCAGTACTTC CASSLSRRGSAYEQYF
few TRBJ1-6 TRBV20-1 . TGCAGTGCTAGCCAGACCCAGAGACATTCACCCCTCCACTTT CSASQTQRHSPLHF
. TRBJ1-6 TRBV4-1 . TGCGCCAGCAGCCAACTCTTCGGTGAAATCTATAATTCACCCCTCCACTTT CASSQLFGEIYNSPLHF
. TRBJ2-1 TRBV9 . TGTGCCAGCAGCGTAGGTTTTGAGCAGTTCTTC CASSVGFEQFF
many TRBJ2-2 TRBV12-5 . TGTGCTAGTGGTTCTACATTAGAGATGAACACCGGGGAGCTGTTTTTT CASGSTLEMNTGELFF
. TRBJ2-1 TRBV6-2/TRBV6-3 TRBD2 TGTGCCAGCGGAAACCTAGCGGGCAATGATTTC CASGNLAGNDF
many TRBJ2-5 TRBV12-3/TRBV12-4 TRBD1 TGTGCCAGCAGCCTACAGGGGTACCAAGAGACCCAGTACTTC CASSLQGYQETQYF
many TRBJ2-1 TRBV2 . TGTGCCAGCAGTGAAGGCCCCAATGAGCAGTTCTTC CASSEGPNEQFF
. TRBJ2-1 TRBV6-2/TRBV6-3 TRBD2 TGTGCCAGCAGTAGCGGGGGTGAGCAGTTCTTC CASSSGGEQFF
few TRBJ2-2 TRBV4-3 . TGCGCCAGCAGCTTCCTTAAGAACGGGGAGCTGTTTTTT CASSFLKNGELFF
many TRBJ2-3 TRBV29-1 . TGCAGCGTGCAAGGGGGGACTAGCACAGATACGCAGTATTTT CSVQGGTSTDTQYF
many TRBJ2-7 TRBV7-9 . TGTGCCAGCAGTCCACAGGGTACCTACGAGCAGTACTTC CASSPQGTYEQYF
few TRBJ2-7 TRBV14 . TGTGCCAGCAGCCCAAGGGTTTGGTACGAGCAGTACTTC CASSPRVWYEQYF
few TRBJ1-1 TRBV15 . TGTGCCACCAGCAGGGATAGACGAACGGCCAAAGCTTTCTTT CATSRDRRTAKAFF
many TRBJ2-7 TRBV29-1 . TGCAGCGTTACAGGGATATCTTCCTACGAGCAGTACTTC CSVTGISSYEQYF
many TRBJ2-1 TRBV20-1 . TGCAGTGCTGCAGTCGGGTATGAGCAGTTCTTC CSAAVGYEQFF
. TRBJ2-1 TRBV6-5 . TGTGCCAGCAGTTACACAGGAGGGGCGGGGTACAATGAGCAGTTCTTC CASSYTGGAGYNEQFF
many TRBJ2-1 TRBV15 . TGTGCCACCAGCAGAGCATCGGTTCCGGGTGAGCAGTTCTTC CATSRASVPGEQFF
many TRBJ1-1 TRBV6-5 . TGTGCCAGCAGTTACTCTCCAAGGGGGGATGAAGCTTTCTTT CASSYSPRGDEAFF
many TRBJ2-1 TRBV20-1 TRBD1 TGCAGTGCTAGAGATCGGGGTTTTGGGGACAGCTTCCCCTACAATGAGCAGTTCTTC CSARDRGFGDSFPYNEQFF
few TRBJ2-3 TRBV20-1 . TGCAGTGCTCCTTCGGTAGCGGATGGAACAGATACGCAGTATTTT CSAPSVADGTDTQYF
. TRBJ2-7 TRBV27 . TGTGCCAGCAGTCCAAACTCCTACGGGCAGTACTTC CASSPNSYGQYF